This is a list of T cell receptor beta chains from one sample in a study of beta chain features in type 1 diabetes. The assay was immunoSEQ multiplex PCR, and TCRdb's table has in-frame clones only and misses some. The sample consists of 970,000 or so clones, around a sixth of them appearing once. Sequencing was done on a sample of naive CD4+ T cells from blood. These receptors all stem from a young woman in good health. CDR3s leave out the opening cysteine and the closing phenylalanine or tryptophan. D genes are given only for firm matches.

d_call: NA
j_call: TRBJ2-7
v_call: TRBV7-2
cdr3_aa: ASSSAAASYEQY

d_call: NA
j_call: TRBJ2-5
v_call: TRBV14
cdr3_aa: ASSLFGRTQETQY

d_call: TRBD1
j_call: TRBJ1-5
v_call: TRBV10-2
cdr3_aa: ASSESQPGGSNQPQH

d_call: NA
j_call: TRBJ1-1
v_call: TRBV11-2
cdr3_aa: ASSFNQNTEAF

d_call: NA
j_call: TRBJ1-2
v_call: TRBV18
cdr3_aa: ASSAPTGRLAGDYGYT

d_call: NA
j_call: TRBJ2-7
v_call: TRBV7-8
cdr3_aa: ASSLGHGTYEQY

d_call: NA
j_call: TRBJ2-7
v_call: TRBV18
cdr3_aa: ASSPTETYEQY

d_call: TRBD2
j_call: TRBJ2-3
v_call: TRBV7-8
cdr3_aa: ASSYQTGTRSSTDTQY

d_call: NA
j_call: TRBJ1-2
v_call: TRBV5-4
cdr3_aa: ASSLVGFDYGYT

d_call: NA
j_call: TRBJ2-1
v_call: TRBV7-9
cdr3_aa: ASSLAVLFNNEQF

d_call: TRBD1
j_call: TRBJ2-7
v_call: TRBV27
cdr3_aa: ASSSGQALYEQY

d_call: TRBD2
j_call: TRBJ2-1
v_call: TRBV11-2
cdr3_aa: ASGLAGVYNEQF

d_call: TRBD1
j_call: TRBJ1-1
v_call: TRBV5-6
cdr3_aa: ASSLARGLGTEAF

d_call: NA
j_call: TRBJ1-2
v_call: TRBV10-3
cdr3_aa: AISPQRAYGYT

d_call: NA
j_call: TRBJ2-3
v_call: TRBV9
cdr3_aa: ASSVEVGESTQY